A selection of T cell receptor beta chains follows, all from one sample in a study of cytomegalovirus exposure and HLA in healthy donors. Sequenced by immunoSEQ multiplex PCR; TCRdb stores in-frame clones only, minus some. The sample holds about 120,000 clones, 75% to 90% seen once. Sequencing used PBMCs. The origin of the receptors is a young man in good health and CMV-seronegative. The CDR3 runs from the conserved cysteine through the conserved F or W. Each record gives: D gene, clone size, J gene, V gene, CDR3 DNA, CDR3 protein. D genes are given only for firm matches. Only part of the rows carry a size: once, few, many, or a class if the clone is expanded.

>-|-|TRBJ2-7|TRBV11-2
TGTGCCAGCAGCTTGGTACACTACGAGCAGTACTTC
CASSLVHYEQYF
>-|-|TRBJ2-7|TRBV25-1
TGTGCCAGCAGTGAAGGGGCAGGGGCGGACGAGCAGTACTTC
CASSEGAGADEQYF
>TRBD1|few|TRBJ1-1|TRBV19
TGTGCCAGTAGCTCCGGGACAGTTGAAGCTTTCTTT
CASSSGTVEAFF
>TRBD2|few|TRBJ2-3|TRBV9
TGTGCCAGCAGCCTCCTAGCGGGAGGGATCACAGATACGCAGTATTTT
CASSLLAGGITDTQYF
>TRBD1|-|TRBJ2-3|TRBV7-2
TGTGCCAGCAGCCCTGACAGGGACCTCACAGATACGCAGTATTTT
CASSPDRDLTDTQYF
>-|-|TRBJ2-7|TRBV7-6
TGTGCCAGCAGCCACCGGGACACTACCTACGAGCAGTACTTC
CASSHRDTTYEQYF
>TRBD1|-|TRBJ1-5|TRBV7-9
TGTGCCAGCAGCTCATCCAAAGACAGGGGTCAGCCCCAGCATTTT
CASSSSKDRGQPQHF
>TRBD1|once|TRBJ1-2|TRBV4-1
TGCGCCAGCAGCCAAGGGACAGGGGATGGCTACACCTTC
CASSQGTGDGYTF
>TRBD1|-|TRBJ1-4|TRBV5-1
TGCGCCAGCAGCTTGGGGACAGGGCAGGGTGAAAAACTGTTTTTT
CASSLGTGQGEKLFF
>-|-|TRBJ1-5|TRBV7-6
TGTGCCAGCAGCCCCCCCTGGCCCCAGCATTTT
CASSPPWPQHF
>TRBD1|-|TRBJ2-5|TRBV5-5
TGTGCCAGCAGCACGGGACAGGTTGAGGAGACCCAGTACTTC
CASSTGQVEETQYF
>TRBD2|-|TRBJ2-1|TRBV7-2
TGTGCCAGCAGCATATATAGCGGGCGGGACTACAATGAGCAGTTCTTC
CASSIYSGRDYNEQFF
>TRBD2|-|TRBJ2-7|TRBV11-2
TGTGCCAGCAGCGAACTGGGAATAAAGACTAGCGCAAACTACGAGCAGTACTTC
CASSELGIKTSANYEQYF
>-|-|TRBJ1-1|TRBV19
TGTGCCAGTAGTATAGATCGGCGGGGACCGGTAACAGCAACCGAAGCTTTCTTT
CASSIDRRGPVTATEAFF
>-|-|TRBJ2-7|TRBV5-4
TGTGCCAGCAGCTTTAGCGGATCTCAGTACGAGCAGTACTTC
CASSFSGSQYEQYF
>-|-|TRBJ2-1|TRBV11-3
TGTGCCAGCAGCCCACGAGGCGGGGACAATGAGCAGTTCTTC
CASSPRGGDNEQFF
>-|-|TRBJ2-7|TRBV6-5
TGTGCCAGCAGTTACGATCGGGGGGCAAGCTACGAGCAGTACTTC
CASSYDRGASYEQYF
>-|-|TRBJ2-1|TRBV5-6
TGTGCCAGCAGCTCCTGGCGTTTGCGGGGCTCCTACAATGAGCAGTTCTTC
CASSSWRLRGSYNEQFF
>TRBD2|-|TRBJ2-7|TRBV2
TGTGCCAGCAGTGCTCGGGGACTAGCGATCTACGAGCAGTACTTC
CASSARGLAIYEQYF
>TRBD1|-|TRBJ1-2|TRBV4-1
TGCGCCAGCAGCCACCTAGGGCGGGACAGTAACTATGGCTACACCTTC
CASSHLGRDSNYGYTF
>-|few|TRBJ1-1|TRBV4-1
TGCGCCAGCAGCCAACAGGGTTTCACTGAAGCTTTCTTT
CASSQQGFTEAFF
>TRBD1|-|TRBJ2-5|TRBV6-1
TGTGCCAGCCAACCAGGGGGAAACCAAGAGACCCAGTACTTC
CASQPGGNQETQYF
>TRBD1|-|TRBJ2-7|TRBV5-4
TGTGCCAGCAGCTTTAGGGACAGGGGGCCCCACGAGCAGTACTTC
CASSFRDRGPHEQYF
>-|-|TRBJ2-6|TRBV9
TGTGCCAGCTCAAGAGTGGTGGACGTCCTGACTTTC
CASSRVVDVLTF
>TRBD1|few|TRBJ2-7|TRBV27
TGTGCCAGCAGTTTACCGGGACAGGGGCCGTCCGAGCAGTACTTC
CASSLPGQGPSEQYF
>TRBD1|-|TRBJ2-5|TRBV6-6
TGTGCCAGCAGTTCGACCGGGACAGGGGCCCAAGAGACCCAGTACTTC
CASSSTGTGAQETQYF
>-|-|TRBJ2-6|TRBV30
TGTGCCTGGAGTGAAGTCGGCTCTGGGGCCAACGTCCTGACTTTC
CAWSEVGSGANVLTF
>-|-|TRBJ2-1|TRBV27
TGTGCCAGCAGTTTTCGGAATGAGCAGTTCTTC
CASSFRNEQFF
>TRBD2|once|TRBJ2-2|TRBV28
TGTGCCAGCAGTTTATGGGCTAGCGGAAACACCGGGGAGCTGTTTTTT
CASSLWASGNTGELFF
>-|-|TRBJ1-2|TRBV5-1
TGCGCCAGCAGCTTAGGAGAGGGGGTATGGGGCTACCCCTTC
CASSLGEGVWGYPF
>TRBD1|-|TRBJ2-5|TRBV5-1
TGCGCCAGCAGCATAGGGACAGGGTATGAGACCCAGTACTTC
CASSIGTGYETQYF
>TRBD1|-|TRBJ2-1|TRBV28
TGTGCCAGCAGCCGACGGACAGGGATGGACAATGAGCAGTTCTTC
CASSRRTGMDNEQFF
>-|-|TRBJ2-3|TRBV29-1
TGCAGCGCCACCCCCAGGGATCAGGATACGCAGTATTTT
CSATPRDQDTQYF
>TRBD2|few|TRBJ2-1|TRBV6-6
TGTGCCAGCAGCCGGCTAGCGGGAGGAGGGGATGAGCAGTTCTTC
CASSRLAGGGDEQFF
>-|-|TRBJ2-5|TRBV28
TGTGCCTGCCAGGGATCTCAAGAGACCCAGTACTTC
CACQGSQETQYF
>TRBD2|-|TRBJ2-3|TRBV27
TGTGCCAGCAGTTTAGGAACCTGGTCTAGCGGGAGTCAGAGAGATACGCAGTATTTT
CASSLGTWSSGSQRDTQYF
>TRBD2|-|TRBJ2-7|TRBV12-5
TGTGCTAGTGGTTTGAGGGCTAGCGGGAGCGATAACTACGAGCAGTACTTC
CASGLRASGSDNYEQYF
>TRBD1|-|TRBJ1-3|TRBV2
TGTGCCAGCAGGGAAGCTCCGGGACAGGGTGCTGGAAACACCATATATTTT
CASREAPGQGAGNTIYF
>-|-|TRBJ1-5|TRBV30
TGTGCCTGGAGTGTTGTTGGAGGGCAGCCCCAGCATTTT
CAWSVVGGQPQHF
>TRBD1|-|TRBJ1-4|TRBV5-1
TGCGCCAGCAGCTTCCGTCGGGACAGGGGTAATGAAAAACTGTTTTTT
CASSFRRDRGNEKLFF
>TRBD1|-|TRBJ2-7|TRBV6-1
TGTGCCAGCAGTCTCCGGGACAGACAGCCCGAGCAGTACTTC
CASSLRDRQPEQYF
>TRBD2|-|TRBJ2-1|TRBV11-2
TGTGCCAGCAGCTTACCCAGGGGGCTAGCGGGAGGCGGTTACAATGAGCAGTTCTTC
CASSLPRGLAGGGYNEQFF
>-|-|TRBJ1-2|TRBV19
TGTGCCAGTAGTCTTCAGGGCACTCTTAACTATGGCTACACCTTC
CASSLQGTLNYGYTF